These T cell receptor beta chains were read from a single sample in a study of blood T cell repertoires in COVID-19. Using immunoSEQ multiplex PCR, the repertoire was profiled, and TCRdb retains in-frame clones only, with some absent. The repertoire consists of fewer than 400,000 clones, with around nine tenths occurring once and the leading ten covering approximately 10%. Sample: PBMCs or T cells enriched from blood (not recorded which). The receptors originated from a woman aged 50 to 60 who had recovered from COVID-19. Each CDR3 is given with its conserved first and last residue. The D gene is left open where the match is weak. Rows give clone size only sometimes, using once, few, many, or a class for an expanded clone.

>.|TRBD1|13|TRBJ1-2|TRBV28
CASRKTGYYGYTF
TGTGCCAGCAGAAAGACAGGGTACTATGGCTACACCTTC
>.|.|14|TRBJ1-2|TRBV28
CASSLAGGNYGYTF
TGTGCCAGCAGTCTCGCGGGGGGCAACTATGGCTACACCTTC
>.|.|14|TRBJ2-1|TRBV20-1
CSASLRGSYNEQFF
TGCAGTGCTAGTCTTCGCGGATCTTACAATGAGCAGTTCTTC
>once|TRBD2|16|TRBJ2-3|TRBV18
CASSPSLAGGKDTQYF
TGTGCCAGCTCACCAAGCCTAGCGGGGGGGAAAGATACGCAGTATTTT
>.|.|15|TRBJ1-6|TRBV5-6
CASSLEGRGNSPLHF
TGTGCCAGCAGCTTGGAAGGCAGGGGTAATTCACCCCTCCACTTT
>.|.|12|TRBJ1-2|TRBV30
CAWSWATYGYTF
TGTGCCTGGAGTTGGGCTACCTATGGCTACACCTTC
>.|TRBD2|15|TRBJ2-2|TRBV5-1
CASSPGGQNTGELFF
TGCGCCAGCAGTCCGGGGGGTCAGAACACCGGGGAGCTGTTTTTT
>once|.|15|TRBJ2-1|TRBV19
CASSIFGYSYNEQFF
TGTGCCAGTAGTATCTTCGGTTACTCCTACAATGAGCAGTTCTTC
>.|.|12|TRBJ1-2|TRBV5-1
CASSLEGRGYTF
TGCGCCAGCAGCTTGGAGGGGCGAGGCTACACCTTC
>.|.|14|TRBJ1-5|TRBV7-9
CASSPQGMGQPQHF
TGTGCCAGCAGCCCACAGGGTATGGGTCAGCCCCAGCATTTT
>once|TRBD1|14|TRBJ1-1|TRBV28
CASSVQGADTEAFF
TGTGCCAGCAGTGTTCAGGGGGCGGACACTGAAGCTTTCTTT
>once|.|13|TRBJ2-7|TRBV27
CASSHDSSYEQYF
TGTGCCAGCAGCCACGACAGTTCCTACGAGCAGTACTTC
>.|TRBD2|17|TRBJ2-3|TRBV7-8
CASSPRALAGTTDTQYF
TGTGCCAGCAGCCCCCGGGCGCTAGCGGGGACCACAGATACGCAGTATTTT
>.|.|14|TRBJ1-1|TRBV30
CAWKTARRNTEAFF
TGTGCCTGGAAGACAGCCAGAAGGAACACTGAAGCTTTCTTT
>.|.|13|TRBJ1-3|TRBV7-9
CASRGGAGNTIYF
TGTGCCAGCAGGGGAGGGGCTGGAAACACCATATATTTT
>.|.|17|TRBJ2-1|TRBV12-5
CASGLARGGTLYNEQFF
TGTGCTAGTGGTTTGGCACGTGGAGGGACGCTCTACAATGAGCAGTTCTTC
>.|TRBD1|18|TRBJ2-7|TRBV6-6
CASRRSNSPGTGAHEQYF
TGTGCCAGCAGGCGATCAAACTCACCCGGGACAGGGGCCCACGAGCAGTACTTC
>.|.|15|TRBJ1-5|TRBV12-5
CASAAGKYSNQPQHF
TGTGCTAGTGCGGCAGGGAAGTATAGCAATCAGCCCCAGCATTTT
>once|TRBD2|15|TRBJ2-3|TRBV18
CASSPPGLAWGTQYF
TGTGCCAGCTCACCACCTGGACTAGCCTGGGGTACGCAGTATTTT
>once|.|13|TRBJ1-5|TRBV30
CAWSDGGDQPQHF
TGTGCCTGGAGCGACGGAGGGGATCAGCCCCAGCATTTT
>.|TRBD2|14|TRBJ2-3|TRBV30
CAWKTSGGARTQYF
TGTGCCTGGAAAACTAGCGGGGGGGCTCGGACGCAGTATTTT
>few|TRBD1|15|TRBJ2-7|TRBV7-2
CASSLYRDRSYEQYF
TGTGCCAGCAGCTTATACCGGGACAGAAGTTACGAGCAGTACTTC
>.|TRBD1|18|TRBJ2-7|TRBV6-2/TRBV6-3
CASSTQWTGGDGSYEQYF
TGTGCCAGCAGTACCCAGTGGACAGGGGGAGATGGATCCTACGAGCAGTACTTC
>once|.|13|TRBJ2-1|TRBV2
CASSGETVNEQFF
TGTGCCAGCAGTGGGGAGACTGTCAATGAGCAGTTCTTC
>.|.|13|TRBJ1-2|TRBV14
CASSQDRGYGYTF
TGTGCCAGCAGCCAAGATCGAGGGTATGGCTACACCTTC
>.|.|12|TRBJ1-2|TRBV30
CAWSVVLGGYTF
TGTGCCTGGAGTGTAGTCCTAGGTGGCTACACCTTC
>.|.|15|TRBJ1-3|TRBV2
CASATTQGSGNTIYF
TGTGCCAGCGCAACGACACAGGGCTCTGGAAACACCATATATTTT
>.|TRBD2|15|TRBJ2-3|TRBV29-1
CSVVGSGGIADTQYF
TGCAGCGTTGTGGGTAGCGGGGGGATTGCAGATACGCAGTATTTT
>.|TRBD1|15|TRBJ1-4|TRBV19
CASRRTGGSNEKLFF
TGTGCCAGTAGGAGGACAGGGGGCAGTAATGAAAAACTGTTTTTT
>.|.|12|TRBJ1-1|TRBV12-3/TRBV12-4
CASSLDRRVAFF
TGTGCCAGCAGTTTAGACAGGCGTGTAGCTTTCTTT
>.|.|13|TRBJ1-4|TRBV7-8
CASSSTRLVKLFF
TGTGCCAGCAGCTCCACAAGACTCGTAAAACTGTTTTTT
>.|.|15|TRBJ1-5|TRBV11-2
CASSLGPAGNQPQHF
TGTGCCAGCAGCTTAGGCCCTGCAGGCAATCAGCCCCAGCATTTT
>.|TRBD1|18|TRBJ1-2|TRBV27
CASSLFPFSGTVGTGYTF
TGTGCCAGCAGCCTTTTCCCCTTTTCCGGGACAGTGGGGACTGGCTACACCTTC
>.|.|12|TRBJ1-2|TRBV6-5
CASSLQGYGYTF
TGTGCCAGCAGTCTCCAGGGCTATGGCTACACCTTC
>.|TRBD1|14|TRBJ1-6|TRBV11-1
CASRDSGNNSPLHF
TGTGCCAGCCGGGACAGCGGAAATAATTCACCCCTCCACTTT
>once|TRBD1|14|TRBJ2-7|TRBV4-2
CASSPDRGSYEQYF
TGTGCCAGCAGCCCCGACAGGGGGTCCTACGAGCAGTACTTC
>once|.|13|TRBJ1-1|TRBV7-9
CASSFLQGPEAFF
TGTGCCAGCAGCTTTTTACAGGGCCCTGAAGCTTTCTTT
>.|TRBD1|13|TRBJ1-2|TRBV19
CATQGEYRGGYTF
TGTGCCACACAGGGGGAATACCGCGGGGGCTACACCTTC
>.|TRBD1|17|TRBJ2-2|TRBV7-9
CASSPIFSDRGSGELFF
TGTGCCAGCAGCCCCATATTCTCCGACAGGGGAAGCGGGGAGCTGTTTTTT
>.|.|16|TRBJ2-1|TRBV21-1
CASSKGKRGGRNEQFF
TGTGCCAGCAGCAAAGGGAAGCGGGGGGGTAGAAATGAGCAGTTCTTC
>.|.|13|TRBJ2-7|TRBV4-2
CASSSQSAGEQYF
TGTGCCAGCAGCAGCCAGTCGGCGGGAGAGCAGTACTTC
>.|TRBD1|14|TRBJ2-1|TRBV27
CATRSGQVTKEQFF
TGTGCCACAAGATCGGGACAGGTAACCAAAGAGCAGTTCTTC
>.|TRBD2|15|TRBJ2-1|TRBV29-1
CSVETGTSGGTEQFF
TGCAGCGTGGAGACCGGGACTAGCGGGGGGACTGAGCAGTTCTTC
>.|.|17|TRBJ2-7|TRBV7-2
CASSLRTGDLSNYEQYF
TGTGCCAGCAGCCTAAGGACCGGGGACTTGAGCAACTACGAGCAGTACTTC
>.|.|12|TRBJ1-2|TRBV4-2
CASSQGGTGYTF
TGTGCCAGCAGCCAAGGAGGTACCGGCTACACCTTC
>.|TRBD2|14|TRBJ2-3|TRBV6-5
CATSRGGWGDTQYF
TGTGCCACATCCCGGGGGGGCTGGGGGGATACGCAGTATTTT
>.|.|14|TRBJ1-6|TRBV5-4
CASSFPGNNSPLHF
TGTGCCAGCAGCTTCCCCGGGAATAATTCACCCCTCCACTTT
>once|.|16|TRBJ2-7|TRBV12-2
CASRLGQGARAYEQYF
TGTGCAAGTCGCTTAGGTCAGGGGGCAAGGGCCTACGAGCAGTACTTC
>once|.|12|TRBJ2-1|TRBV30
CAWSHRAPEQFF
TGTGCCTGGAGCCACAGAGCCCCCGAGCAGTTCTTC
>.|TRBD1|14|TRBJ1-1|TRBV30
CAWRPGQYKSEAFF
TGTGCCTGGAGACCGGGACAGTATAAGTCTGAAGCTTTCTTT
>.|.|14|TRBJ1-2|TRBV29-1
CSVESWPDNYGYTF
TGCAGCGTTGAATCGTGGCCAGATAACTATGGCTACACCTTC
>.|TRBD2|13|TRBJ2-1|TRBV2
CASATSGGRGEFF
TGTGCCAGCGCTACTAGCGGGGGCAGGGGGGAGTTCTTC
>.|TRBD2|15|TRBJ2-3|TRBV4-1
CASSLTSGFTDTQYF
TGCGCCAGCAGCCTGACTAGCGGTTTCACAGATACGCAGTATTTT
>.|TRBD1|15|TRBJ1-2|TRBV4-1
CASSQVTGDHYGYTF
TGCGCCAGCAGCCAAGTAACAGGGGATCACTATGGCTACACCTTC
>.|.|18|TRBJ2-7|TRBV28
CASSLEGDRGGLRYEQYF
TGTGCCAGCAGCCTAGAGGGCGATCGAGGGGGTTTGAGGTACGAGCAGTACTTC
>.|TRBD2|14|TRBJ2-3|TRBV5-1
CASSEAGARDTQYF
TGCGCCAGCAGCGAAGCGGGGGCCCGCGATACGCAGTATTTT
>.|.|15|TRBJ2-3|TRBV9
CASSVALGGPDTQYF
TGTGCCAGCAGCGTAGCTTTGGGGGGACCTGATACGCAGTATTTT